A selection of T cell receptor beta chains follows, all from one sample in a study of response to subunit inactivated influenza vaccine. TCRdb re-derived calls from the RT-PCR reads in MiXCR, one entry per CDR3 protein. The sample comprises about 650,000 distinct CDR3 sequences, approximately 14% of which are singletons, and less than 8.5% rests with the top ten. The sequencing here drew on PBMCs from blood, taken 14 to 15 days before vaccination. The receptors were sampled from a man over 45 who received an inactivated influenza vaccine. Each CDR3 is given with its conserved first and last residue. The D gene is left open where the match is weak. A clone size is listed for some rows: how often the clone was seen (once, few, many), or a class if it is expanded.

DNA	CDR3	V	J	size	D
TGTGCCAGCAGTTATCGGTATGACACCGGGGAGCTGTTTTTT	CASSYRYDTGELFF	TRBV6-2/TRBV6-3	TRBJ2-2	.	.
TGTGCCAGCAGCTTCTCGAGGAACACCATATATTTT	CASSFSRNTIYF	TRBV11-2	TRBJ1-3	.	.
TGTGCCAGCAGCACATACGGGACAGGGACCTACGAGCAGTACTTC	CASSTYGTGTYEQYF	TRBV7-2	TRBJ2-7	.	TRBD1
TGTGCCAGCAGTGCACAGTTGAGGAACACTGAAGCTTTCTTT	CASSAQLRNTEAFF	TRBV12-3/TRBV12-4	TRBJ1-1	.	.
TGTGCCAGCAGGGGCCTGCAGAGCTCCTACAATGAGCAGTTCTTC	CASRGLQSSYNEQFF	TRBV12-3/TRBV12-4	TRBJ2-1	.	.
TGCGCCAGCAGCCAAGTGAGAAGCGGGAGAGCGGACACCGGGGAGCTGTTTTTT	CASSQVRSGRADTGELFF	TRBV4-3	TRBJ2-2	.	TRBD2
TGTGCCAGCAGTTCCCAAGCGGGGGCTACAGATACGCAGTATTTT	CASSSQAGATDTQYF	TRBV6-5	TRBJ2-3	many	TRBD2
TGCGCCAGCAGCTGGCAAACCACTGGAGATGAGCAGTTCTTC	CASSWQTTGDEQFF	TRBV5-1	TRBJ2-1	.	.
TGTGCCACCAGCAGAGGTAGTGAGCCGTGGAACGTCCTGACTTTC	CATSRGSEPWNVLTF	TRBV15	TRBJ2-6	few	.
TGTGCCAGCAGTCAACGGACTCGCGGGGTCGGGGAGACCCAGTACTTC	CASSQRTRGVGETQYF	TRBV12-3/TRBV12-4	TRBJ2-5	.	.
TGTGCCAGCAGCTCCGCTTGGGATACAGATACGCAGTATTTT	CASSSAWDTDTQYF	TRBV6-1	TRBJ2-3	few	.
TGTGCCAGCAGTGTTAGTAGGGGCAGGTACGAGCAGTACTTC	CASSVSRGRYEQYF	TRBV12-3/TRBV12-4	TRBJ2-7	.	.
TGTGCCTGGAGTGTCCAGGGTCGACAAGAGACCCAGTACTTC	CAWSVQGRQETQYF	TRBV30	TRBJ2-5	few	.
TGCAGCGTTGCAGGGGGCGCAAGGTCTGGGGCCAACGTCCTGACTTTC	CSVAGGARSGANVLTF	TRBV29-1	TRBJ2-6	few	TRBD1
TGTGCCAGCAGTTACTCGAGTAGCGGGGGAGGGATCACCGGGGAGCTGTTTTTT	CASSYSSSGGGITGELFF	TRBV6-5	TRBJ2-2	few	TRBD2
TGTGCCAGCAGTGGAAGCAGCCTGTCCCCCCACGAGCAGTACTTC	CASSGSSLSPHEQYF	TRBV6-2/TRBV6-3	TRBJ2-7	few	.
TGTGCCAGCAGTGAAGCGCATGCCAGCTATGGCTACACCTTC	CASSEAHASYGYTF	TRBV6-1	TRBJ1-2	.	.
TGCGCCAGCAGCTTGGCCGGGATTTCCCGCACAGATACGCAGTATTTT	CASSLAGISRTDTQYF	TRBV5-1	TRBJ2-3	once	.
TGTGCCAGCAGTTTAGCGCTGGCAGGAGGGGAGACCCAGTACTTC	CASSLALAGGETQYF	TRBV12-3/TRBV12-4	TRBJ2-5	.	.
TGCGCCAGCAGCCCGGGACAGGGCGACACCGGGGAGCTGTTTTTT	CASSPGQGDTGELFF	TRBV5-1	TRBJ2-2	.	TRBD1
TGTGCCAGCAGCCGGACTAGCGGGGGCCCCACAGATACGCAGTATTTT	CASSRTSGGPTDTQYF	TRBV12-3/TRBV12-4	TRBJ2-3	.	TRBD2
TGCAGCGTTAGAGTCGGCCGAGGCAGGGGTATATCCTACGAGCAGTACTTC	CSVRVGRGRGISYEQYF	TRBV29-1	TRBJ2-7	.	.
TGTGCCAGTAGCCACACCACTCGGAACACCGGGGAGCTGTTTTTT	CASSHTTRNTGELFF	TRBV19	TRBJ2-2	few	.
TGTGCCAGCAGCCAGCCGCAGGGTCTAGGCGAGCAGTACTTC	CASSQPQGLGEQYF	TRBV7-2	TRBJ2-7	few	.
TGTGCCAGCAGCCGGACAGGGTTTGATCAGCCCCAGCATTTT	CASSRTGFDQPQHF	TRBV7-9	TRBJ1-5	few	TRBD1
TGCAGTGCTAGAATCATGCTAGGGTTGTCAGATACGCAGTATTTT	CSARIMLGLSDTQYF	TRBV20-1	TRBJ2-3	few	.
TGCAGCGTGAACGGACTAGCGGAGGACCAAGAGACCCAGTACTTC	CSVNGLAEDQETQYF	TRBV29-1	TRBJ2-5	few	TRBD2